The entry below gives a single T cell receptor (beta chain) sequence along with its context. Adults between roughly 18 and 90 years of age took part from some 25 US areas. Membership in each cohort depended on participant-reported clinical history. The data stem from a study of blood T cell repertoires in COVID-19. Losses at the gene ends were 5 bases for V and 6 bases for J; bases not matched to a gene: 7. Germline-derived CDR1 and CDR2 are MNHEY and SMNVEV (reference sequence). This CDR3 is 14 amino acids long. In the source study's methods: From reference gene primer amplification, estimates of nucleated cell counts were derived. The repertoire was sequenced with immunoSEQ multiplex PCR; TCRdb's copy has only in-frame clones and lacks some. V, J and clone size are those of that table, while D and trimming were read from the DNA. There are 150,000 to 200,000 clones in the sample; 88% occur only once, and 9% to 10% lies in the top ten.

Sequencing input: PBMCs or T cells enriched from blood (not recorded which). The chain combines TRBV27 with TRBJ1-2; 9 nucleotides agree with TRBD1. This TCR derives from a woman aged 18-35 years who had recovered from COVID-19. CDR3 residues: CASSPWTGENGYTF. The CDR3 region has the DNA TGTGCCAGCAGTCCATGGACAGGGGAGAATGGCTACACCTTC.